One and the same sample provided the 25 T cell receptor beta chains below, sequenced in a study of cytomegalovirus exposure and HLA in healthy donors. It was with 60 Vbeta and 13 Jbeta primers that the PCR ran. The protocol was immunoSEQ multiplex PCR, while the TCRdb copy is restricted to in-frame clones and leaves out a portion. Of more than 60,000 clones in the sample, under 85% were seen once. Sample: PBMCs. The receptors here all came from a male donor in good health and CMV-seropositive.

This clone was detected a few times. The chain employs TRBV28 and TRBJ1-6; perhaps TRBD1 as D (5 bases). Deletions cut 5 bases from V and 5 bases from J, with 16 bases between. CDR1 and CDR2 from the germline V gene are MDHEN and SYDVKM. This CDR3 is 16 amino acids long. CDR3 DNA sequence: TGTGCCAGCAGTCGCCTGGGGGGGTTCGATAATTCACCCCTCCACTTT. Residues: CASSRLGGFDNSPLHF.

V usage is TRBV7-8 and J usage is TRBJ1-5; 7 bases are a match to TRBD1. The J segment lost 5 bases and the V segment lost 1 base, leaving 14 bases of the junction unmatched. This CDR3 has 18 amino acids. Germline V gives CDR1 SGHVS, CDR2 FQNEAQ. CDR3 loop: CASSLGTGGAERDQPQHF. CDR3 nucleotides: TGTGCCAGCAGCTTAGGGACAGGTGGGGCAGAGCGAGATCAGCCCCAGCATTTT.

As DNA, the CDR3 is TGTGCCAGCAGCCAAGATGCGGTGGCCACTGAAGCTTTCTTT. Translating gives CASSQDAVATEAFF. The V call is TRBV14, the J call TRBJ1-1; no clear D. V lost 0 bases and J 4 bases, leaving 9 bases between the germline ends. This CDR3 is 14 amino acids long. Germline V gene sequence: CDR1 SGHDN, CDR2 FVKESK. Looking up the rest from reference TRBV14 and TRBJ1-1 gives the full variable domain: EAGVTQFPSHSVIEKGQTVTLRCDPISGHDNLYWYRRVMGKEIKFLLHFVKESKQDESGMPNNRFLAERTGGTYSTLKVQPAELEDSGVYFCASSQDAVATEAFFGQGTRLTVV.

The gene calls are TRBV28 and TRBJ2-7; possible D gene TRBD1, 5 bases. The CDR3 is 12 residues long. Germline V gene data show CDR1 as MDHEN and CDR2 as SYDVKM. The germline V and J ends were trimmed by 2 bases and 7 bases, with 9 bases remaining between them. CDR3 loop: CASSLQGWEQYF. For the CDR3, the DNA is TGTGCCAGCAGTTTACAGGGATGGGAGCAGTACTTC.

This clone has just a few counts. This CDR3 is CASGPNPSNQPQHF. The CDR3 coding sequence is TGTGCTAGTGGTCCCAATCCTAGCAATCAGCCCCAGCATTTT. This chain connects TRBV12-5 to TRBJ1-5; D gene unclear. CDR1 and CDR2 from the germline V gene are LGHNT and FRNRAP. The V gene lost 5 bases and the J gene lost 0 bases, with 8 bases spanning the gap. This CDR3 has 14 amino acids.

The gene calls are TRBV28 and TRBJ1-2; 8 nucleotides agree with TRBD1. The CDR3 consists of 17 residues. The V gene end was trimmed by 8 bases and the J gene end by 2 bases; junction bases not matched to a gene: 16. In germline, CDR1 is MDHEN, CDR2 SYDVKM. The CDR3 DNA sequence: TGTGCCAGCTTGACACGGGGCAGGGGGCCTTGGAACTATGGCTACACCTTC. This codes for CASLTRGRGPWNYGYTF.

This clone occurred once. The J gene is TRBJ2-5, the V gene TRBV7-9; D is unclear. Germline CDR1 SEHNR, CDR2 FQNEAQ (reference sequence). The CDR3 extends over 14 amino acids. V lost 1 base and J lost 1, with 7 bases in between. CDR3 protein: CASSLVGSQETQYF. CDR3 coding DNA: TGTGCCAGCAGCTTAGTGGGCAGCCAAGAGACCCAGTACTTC.

The rearrangement links TRBV4-1 to TRBJ2-7; 8 bases align to TRBD1. J was trimmed by 6 bases and V by 0 bases; bases with no gene match: 4. There are 14 residues in the CDR3. CDR1 and CDR2 (germline): MGHRA, YSYEKL. The CDR3 is CASSQDQTGAEQYF. CDR3 DNA sequence: TGCGCCAGCAGCCAAGATCAGACAGGGGCCGAGCAGTACTTC.

V is TRBV4-3 and J is TRBJ1-5, with TRBD1 as a possible D gene (6 bases). The CDR3 has 13 residues. Trimming took 4 bases from V and 7 from J, leaving 11 bases between them. Germline V gene data show CDR1 as LGHNA and CDR2 as YSLEER. Here the CDR3 DNA reads TGCGCCAGCAGCCTATCCCAGGGGCAGCCCCAGCATTTT. Its protein product is CASSLSQGQPQHF.

The gene calls are TRBV29-1 and TRBJ2-6, with 7 bases matching TRBD1. Germline CDR1 is SQVTM and CDR2 is ANQGSEA. The V segment lost 5 bases and the J segment 0 bases; nucleotides outside the gene matches: 4. The CDR3 totals 15 residues. The CDR3, as DNA: TGCAGCGTTTTAGGGGGCAGCTCTGGGGCCAACGTCCTGACTTTC. It yields the protein CSVLGGSSGANVLTF.

The rearrangement links TRBV5-6 to TRBJ1-2, with TRBD1 as a possible D gene (5 bases). Germline V gene sequence: CDR1 SGHDT, CDR2 YYEEEE. This CDR3 is 16 amino acids long. V lost 2 bases to trimming and J lost 0 bases, with 14 bases between them. CDR3 bases: TGTGCCAGCAGCTTTACAGGAGAATATTCTAACTATGGCTACACCTTC. It encodes CASSFTGEYSNYGYTF.

This clone came up once. This chain uses TRBV4-1 with TRBJ1-1; D call uncertain. The germline V and J ends were trimmed by 3 bases and 2 bases, with 16 bases remaining between them. There are 16 residues in the CDR3. In germline, CDR1 is MGHRA, CDR2 YSYEKL. This chain's CDR3 is CASSQVAGSQNTEAFF. The CDR3 DNA sequence: TGCGCCAGCAGCCAGGTCGCCGGGAGCCAAAACACTGAAGCTTTCTTT.

This chain uses TRBV7-9 with TRBJ2-5; 9 nucleotides line up with TRBD1. Germline CDR1 is SEHNR and CDR2 is FQNEAQ (reference sequence). V shed 5 bases, J shed 5 bases, and the junction held 9 bases outside the gene matches. The CDR3 length is 15 residues. CDR3 loop: CASSTGDRARETQYF. The CDR3 nucleotides read TGTGCCAGCAGCACTGGGGACAGGGCTAGGGAGACCCAGTACTTC. Full variable domain (remainder filled in from reference TRBV7-9 and TRBJ2-5): DTGVSQNPRHKITKRGQNVTFRCDPISEHNRLYWYRQTLGQGPEFLTYFQNEAQLEKSRLLSDRFSAERPKGSFSTLEIQRTEQGDSAMYLCASSTGDRARETQYFGPGTRLLVL.

The chain carries TRBV5-4 and TRBJ1-1; D gene unclear. The CDR3 spans 13 residues. The V gene's germline CDR1 is SGHNT and CDR2 YYREEE (reference sequence). The V end lost 3 bases, the J end lost 1 base, and 7 bases lay between the germline ends. CDR3 sequence: CASSSPGNTEAFF. In nucleotides, the CDR3 is TGTGCCAGCAGCTCCCCAGGGAACACTGAAGCTTTCTTT.

The rearrangement uses TRBV4-1 and TRBJ2-3; D is possibly TRBD1 (5 bases). The CDR3 runs to 15 residues. Between the trimmed V and J ends, which lost 0 bases and 2 bases, there was a span of 9 bases. From germline, CDR1 is MGHRA and CDR2 YSYEKL. This CDR3 is CASSQEETVTDTQYF. The DNA for the CDR3 is TGCGCCAGCAGCCAAGAGGAGACAGTCACAGATACGCAGTATTTT.

V and J are TRBV4-1 and TRBJ1-1, with D maybe TRBD1 (6 bases). CDR3 length: 13 amino acids. Germline V gene sequence: CDR1 MGHRA, CDR2 YSYEKL. Trimming shortened V by 3 bases and J by 8 bases, and 13 bases separated the two germline ends. The CDR3 here is CASSHGVQGEAFF. The CDR3 nucleotides read TGCGCCAGCAGCCATGGAGTTCAGGGGGAAGCTTTCTTT.

This clone appeared once. The V and J genes are TRBV10-2 and TRBJ2-7, with 14 positions matching TRBD2. CDR1 and CDR2 from the germline V gene are WSHSY and SAAADI. V shed 6 bases, J shed 3 bases, and the junction held 4 bases outside the gene matches. This CDR3 contains 15 residues. CDR3: CASRMTSGGDYEQYF. The CDR3 DNA reads as TGCGCCAGCAGGATGACTAGCGGGGGGGACTACGAGCAGTACTTC.

The V and J genes are TRBV9 and TRBJ2-2, with TRBD2 as a possible D gene (6 bases). The ends were cut back, 2 bases at V and 6 bases at J, with 17 bases in the middle. CDR1 is SGDLS, CDR2 YYNGEE, per germline. This CDR3 comprises 16 residues. The CDR3 region has the DNA TGTGCCAGCAGCGTGGGACTGCCCGGTGATTCCGGGGAGCTGTTTTTT. Its translation: CASSVGLPGDSGELFF.

This sequence joins TRBV25-1 and TRBJ1-5; 7 positions match TRBD1. CDR1 is MGHDK, CDR2 SYGVNS, per germline. V lost 11 bases and J lost 0; bases outside the gene matches: 13. The length of the CDR3 is 16 residues. The CDR3 here is CAGRWDRLYSNQPQHF. The CDR3 bases are TGTGCCGGTAGATGGGACAGACTTTATAGCAATCAGCCCCAGCATTTT.

Written as DNA, the CDR3 is TGTGCCAGCAGCTTCCAGGACGGGACCTACGAGCAGTACTTC. It yields the protein CASSFQDGTYEQYF. The chain combines TRBV7-9 with TRBJ2-7; D is perhaps TRBD2 (5 bases). V lost 3 bases to trimming and J lost 2 bases, with 11 bases between them. Germline CDR1 reads SEHNR; CDR2 reads FQNEAQ (reference sequence). This CDR3 spans 14 amino acids.

This clone was observed once. The chain links TRBV4-3 to TRBJ2-2, with D tentatively TRBD1 (6 bases). CDR1 is LGHNA, CDR2 YSLEER, per germline. The V and J ends lost 0 bases and 4 bases respectively, with 12 bases between them. This CDR3 spans 16 amino acids. The CDR3 coding sequence is TGCGCCAGCAGCCAAGATCTGGGGGCGAGCACCGGGGAGCTGTTTTTT. Protein: CASSQDLGASTGELFF.

The chain couples TRBV11-2 to TRBJ1-1, with no clear D. This CDR3 spans 12 amino acids. From germline, CDR1 is SGHAT and CDR2 FQNNGV. V lost 5 bases and J 8 bases, leaving 12 bases between the germline ends. The CDR3 reads CASSQTGVEAFF. CDR3 coding DNA: TGTGCCAGCAGCCAGACCGGAGTCGAAGCTTTCTTT.

The chain joins TRBV19 to TRBJ2-7, with D unresolved. CDR3 length equals 14 residues. Trimming removed 4 bases at V and 4 bases at J, with 14 bases between. Germline loops: CDR1 LNHDA, CDR2 SQIVND (reference sequence). In DNA, the CDR3 is TGTGCCAGTAGTAAAGTAGCCCAATATTACGAGCAGTACTTC. Translation: CASSKVAQYYEQYF.

This clone was seen once. The chain links TRBV13 to TRBJ1-4; possible D gene TRBD1, 5 bases. The CDR3 runs 13 residues. The germline CDR1 and CDR2 sequences are PRHDT and FYEKMQ (reference sequence). The ends were cut back, 0 bases at V and 7 bases at J, with 6 bases in the middle. CDR3 residues: CASSLGQVEKLFF. DNA for the CDR3: TGTGCCAGCAGCTTAGGACAGGTTGAAAAACTGTTTTTT. Filled out from reference TRBV13 and TRBJ1-4, the complete variable domain reads AAGVIQSPRHLIKEKRETATLKCYPIPRHDTVYWYQQGPGQDPQFLISFYEKMQSDKGSIPDRFSAQQFSDYHSELNMSSLELGDSALYFCASSLGQVEKLFFGSGTQLSVL.

In DNA, the CDR3 is TGTGCCAGCAGTGAAGAACACCGACTGTCCACCTACGAGCAGTACTTC. This encodes CASSEEHRLSTYEQYF. V usage is TRBV2 and J usage is TRBJ2-7; D not resolved. The germline gives CDR1 SNHLY, CDR2 FYNNEI. The V and J ends lost 1 base and 2 bases respectively, with 15 bases between them. The CDR3 sequence is 16 residues long.